This record concerns one T cell receptor beta chain sequence. Sample-barcoded 5' priming and a J-beta primer mix drove a second PCR of roughly 6 to 12 cycles. One entry per CDR3 protein, called by TCRdb with MiXCR from the 5' RACE reads. The table shows fewer than 950,000 distinct CDR3 sequences, with roughly 50% occurring only once. The sample belongs to a study of blood T cells in healthy people across ages. CDR1 is MNHEY and CDR2 is SMNVEV in the germline V gene (reference sequence). CDR3 size: 14 residues. Trimming left V 0 bases short and J 8 bases short, with 12 bases between. The TCR sequence derives from an elderly man in good health. Sequencing was performed on blood. The V call is TRBV27, the J call TRBJ2-3, with D possibly TRBD2 on 6 matching bases. The CDR3 spells CASSLSPERVTQYF. The CDR3 region has the DNA TGTGCCAGCAGTTTATCCCCGGAGCGGGTTACGCAGTATTTT.